This entry features one T cell receptor (beta chain) sequence. It has no known antigen specificity. No base-level quality is on record; no much larger clone is a single base apart. Ficoll-Paque density gradient centrifugation was used to isolate PBMCs. The sequencing machine was an Illumina NovaSeq 6000. cDNA libraries for TCRalpha and TCRbeta were prepared by 5'RACE using constant-segment primers, with sample barcodes and unique molecular identifiers added. RNA was extracted from every sample with Trizol reagent. Amplification of the libraries took two PCR steps, and the second step added a second sample barcode plus Illumina TruSeq adapters. Libraries were sequenced on an Illumina NovaSeq with 2 x 150 bp paired-end reads. From the authors' description of their analysis: The reads were demultiplexed and collapsed into UMI-guided consensus sequences using migec v1.2.7. With mixcr v2.1.11, UMI consensuses were aligned to TRA and TRB V and J templates and assembled into clonotypes. Expanded or contracted clonotypes were those called significant by both edgeR and NoisET, with noise models trained on biological replicates. For edgeR calls, a false discovery rate-adjusted p below 0.01 and a log2 fold-change threshold of 1 were applied. As an exploratory analysis of dynamics, max-normalized trajectories of the 1000 most abundant clonotypes were examined by PCA with hierarchical clustering. Separately sequenced CD4+ and CD8+ repertoires were used to assign the CD4 or CD8 phenotype of responding clones. TCRdb took the public reads, trimmed them with fastp at Q25, ran MiXCR for clone calling and kept in-frame beta chains. Records with the same CDR3 protein are collapsed into one entry carrying the most frequent genes and DNA. The V and J calls were not made by the authors but by TCRdb's processing. The sample contains around 310,000 distinct CDR3 sequences, 15% of them found a single time. The top ten constitute approximately 20% of the sample.

For this chain, trimming is 1 base at the V end and 4 bases at the J end, and the number of junction bases without a gene match is 6. Counted from cysteine to phenylalanine, this CDR3 has 15 amino acids. CDR3 DNA is the only sequence kept; it has 45 bases, read in frame from the first base. Reading the germline V gene gives CDR1 SGHTA and CDR2 FQGTGA. This sample is drawn from a study of T-cell memory formation after mild COVID-19 (dated by TCRdb to about 2021). At the level of the whole study: TCR sequence clusters from the two donors were largely donor specific. In two donors, T-cell clones that expanded and contracted after mild COVID-19 were tracked by sequencing TCRalpha and TCRbeta repertoires over time. The cohort comprised two young, previously healthy adult volunteers, one female and one male.

Broad study findings and their caveats: Only two mild cases were covered by the study, and larger cohorts that include severe cases with pre-infection samples were considered necessary. From day 15 to 85, contracting clones showed balanced CD4/CD8 phenotypes, whereas a second wave of clones that expanded from day 15 to 37 leaned towards CD4+. Some responding clones were detected in pre-infection memory, suggesting pre-existing cross-reactive memory T cells joined the SARS-CoV-2 response. SARS-CoV-2 specificity was not confirmed for the second-wave clones peaking on day 37. Contracting CD4+ clones appeared mostly in the CM and EM memory subsets, whereas CD8+ clones were enriched in EMRA.

Material: PBMCs or a T cell subset sorted from them (not recorded which). Rearrangement joined TRBV7-3 to TRBJ1-2, with 7 junctional bases fitting TRBD1. The source of this sequence is a man between 18 and 35 years old who had mild COVID-19 (a few samples of this study predate the infection). The sample titles of this study are shuffled in the database, so cell type and time point are left out; the donor was told from shared clones. CDR3 protein: CASSLIGGEGYGYTF. Read as DNA, the sequence is TGTGCCAGCAGCTTAATAGGGGGCGAGGGCTATGGCTACACCTTC. Reference TRBV7-3 and TRBJ1-2 proteins supply the regions before and after the CDR3; the full variable domain is: GAGVSQTPSNKVTEKGKYVELRCDPISGHTALYWYRQSLGQGPEFLIYFQGTGAADDSGLPNDRFFAVRPEGSVSTLKIQRTERGDSAVYLCASSLIGGEGYGYTFGSGTRLTVV.